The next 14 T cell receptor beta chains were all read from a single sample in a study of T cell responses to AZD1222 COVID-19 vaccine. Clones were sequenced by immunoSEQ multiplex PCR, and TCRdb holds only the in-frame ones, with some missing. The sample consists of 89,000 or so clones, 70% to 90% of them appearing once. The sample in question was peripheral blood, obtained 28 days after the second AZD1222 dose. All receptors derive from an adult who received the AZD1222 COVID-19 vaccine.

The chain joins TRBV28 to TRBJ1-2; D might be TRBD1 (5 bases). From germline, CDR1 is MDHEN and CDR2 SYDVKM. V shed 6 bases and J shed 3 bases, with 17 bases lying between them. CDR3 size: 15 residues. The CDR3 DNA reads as TGTGCCAGCAGCTCTCGGGGGACTCCTGACTATGGCTACACCTTC. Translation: CASSSRGTPDYGYTF.

CDR3 region: CASSLRGAGTDTQYF. In nucleotides, the CDR3 is TGTGCCAGCAGTTTACGGGGGGCAGGCACAGATACGCAGTATTTT. This sequence joins TRBV28 and TRBJ2-3, with a possible D match to TRBD2 (7 bases). This CDR3 contains 15 residues. CDR1 is MDHEN, CDR2 SYDVKM, per germline. V gave up 2 bases and J gave up 1 base, with 10 bases separating them. The full variable domain, rest sourced from reference TRBV28 and TRBJ2-3, is DVKVTQSSRYLVKRTGEKVFLECVQDMDHENMFWYRQDPGLGLRLIYFSYDVKMKEKGDIPEGYSVSREKKERFSLILESASTNQTSMYLCASSLRGAGTDTQYFGPGTRLTVL.

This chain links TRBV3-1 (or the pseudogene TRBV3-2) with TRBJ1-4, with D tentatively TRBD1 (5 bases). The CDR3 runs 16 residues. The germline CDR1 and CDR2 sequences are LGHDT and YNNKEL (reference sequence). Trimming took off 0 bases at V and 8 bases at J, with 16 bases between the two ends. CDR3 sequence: CASSQDQGRRREKLFF. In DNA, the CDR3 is TGTGCCAGCAGCCAAGATCAGGGCAGGCGGCGGGAAAAACTGTTTTTT.

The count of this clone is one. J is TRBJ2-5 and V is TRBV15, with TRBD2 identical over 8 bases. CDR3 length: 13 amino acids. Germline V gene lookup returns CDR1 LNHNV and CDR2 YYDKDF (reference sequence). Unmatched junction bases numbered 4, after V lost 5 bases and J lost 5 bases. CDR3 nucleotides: TGTGCCACCAGCGAGCGGGAGCGGGAGACCCAGTACTTC. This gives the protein CATSERERETQYF.

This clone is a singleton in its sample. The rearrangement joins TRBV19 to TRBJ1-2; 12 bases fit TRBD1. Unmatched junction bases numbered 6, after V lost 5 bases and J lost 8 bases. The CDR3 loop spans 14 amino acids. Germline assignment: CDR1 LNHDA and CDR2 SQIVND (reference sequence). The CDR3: CASSPGTGGYGYTF. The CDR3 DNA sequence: TGTGCCAGTAGTCCCGGGACAGGGGGCTACGGCTACACCTTC. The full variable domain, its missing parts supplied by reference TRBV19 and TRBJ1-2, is DGGITQSPKYLFRKEGQNVTLSCEQNLNHDAMYWYRQDPGQGLRLIYYSQIVNDFQKGDIAEGYSVSREKKESFPLTVTSAQKNPTAFYLCASSPGTGGYGYTFGSGTRLTVV.

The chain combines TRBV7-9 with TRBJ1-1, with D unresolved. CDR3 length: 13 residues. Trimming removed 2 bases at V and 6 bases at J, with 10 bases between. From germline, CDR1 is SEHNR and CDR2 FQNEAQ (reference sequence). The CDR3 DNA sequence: TGTGCCAGCAGCTTAACGGTGTGGGCTGAAGCTTTCTTT. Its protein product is CASSLTVWAEAFF.

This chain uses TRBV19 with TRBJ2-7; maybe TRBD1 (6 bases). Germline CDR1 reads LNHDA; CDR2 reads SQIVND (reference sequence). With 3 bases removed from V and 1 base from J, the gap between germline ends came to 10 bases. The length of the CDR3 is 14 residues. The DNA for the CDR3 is TGTGCCAGTAGTATTGGGGACAAATCCTACGAGCAGTACTTC. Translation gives CASSIGDKSYEQYF.

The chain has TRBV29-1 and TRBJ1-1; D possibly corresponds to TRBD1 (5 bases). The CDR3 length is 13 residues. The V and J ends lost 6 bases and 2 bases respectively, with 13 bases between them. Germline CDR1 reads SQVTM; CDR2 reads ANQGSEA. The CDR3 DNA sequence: TGCAGCGTGGAGGGACGGGGAAACACTGAAGCTTTCTTT. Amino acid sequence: CSVEGRGNTEAFF.

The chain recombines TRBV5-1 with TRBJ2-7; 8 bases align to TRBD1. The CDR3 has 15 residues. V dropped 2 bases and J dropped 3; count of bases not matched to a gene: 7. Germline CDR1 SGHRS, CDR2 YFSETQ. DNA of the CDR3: TGCGCCAGCAGCTTCACTCAGGGGGCGTTCTACGAGCAGTACTTC. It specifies CASSFTQGAFYEQYF.

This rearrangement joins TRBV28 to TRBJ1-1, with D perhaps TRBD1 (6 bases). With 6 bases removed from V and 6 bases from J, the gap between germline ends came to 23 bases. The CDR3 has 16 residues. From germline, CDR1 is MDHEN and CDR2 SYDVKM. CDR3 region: CASRPSLGGRGAEAFF. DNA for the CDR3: TGTGCCAGCAGGCCGAGCTTGGGGGGCCGGGGCGCTGAAGCTTTCTTT.

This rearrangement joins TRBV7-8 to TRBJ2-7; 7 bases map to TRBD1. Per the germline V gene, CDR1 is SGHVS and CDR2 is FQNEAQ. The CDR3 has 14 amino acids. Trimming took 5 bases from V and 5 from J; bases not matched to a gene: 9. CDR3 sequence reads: CASSRSTGSHEQYF. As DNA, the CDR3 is TGTGCCAGCAGCAGATCGACAGGGTCCCACGAGCAGTACTTC.

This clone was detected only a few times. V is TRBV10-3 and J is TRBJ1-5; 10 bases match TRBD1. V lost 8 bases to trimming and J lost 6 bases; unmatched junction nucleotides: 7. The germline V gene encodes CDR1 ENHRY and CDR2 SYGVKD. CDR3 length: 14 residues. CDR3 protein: CAISDRGEAQPQHF. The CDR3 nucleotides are TGTGCCATCTCGGACAGGGGGGAGGCTCAGCCCCAGCATTTT.

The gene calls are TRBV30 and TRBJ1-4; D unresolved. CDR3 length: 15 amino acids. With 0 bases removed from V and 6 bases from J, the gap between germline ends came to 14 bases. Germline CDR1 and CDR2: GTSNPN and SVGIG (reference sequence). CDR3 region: CAWSVGFGEDEKLFF. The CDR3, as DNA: TGTGCCTGGAGTGTAGGGTTCGGGGAGGATGAAAAACTGTTTTTT.

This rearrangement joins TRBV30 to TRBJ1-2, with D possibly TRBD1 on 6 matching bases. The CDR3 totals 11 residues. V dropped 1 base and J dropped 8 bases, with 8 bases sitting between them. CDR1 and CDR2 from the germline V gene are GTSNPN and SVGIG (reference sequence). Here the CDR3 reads CAWSGGGGYTF. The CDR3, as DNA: TGTGCCTGGAGTGGAGGGGGAGGCTACACCTTC.